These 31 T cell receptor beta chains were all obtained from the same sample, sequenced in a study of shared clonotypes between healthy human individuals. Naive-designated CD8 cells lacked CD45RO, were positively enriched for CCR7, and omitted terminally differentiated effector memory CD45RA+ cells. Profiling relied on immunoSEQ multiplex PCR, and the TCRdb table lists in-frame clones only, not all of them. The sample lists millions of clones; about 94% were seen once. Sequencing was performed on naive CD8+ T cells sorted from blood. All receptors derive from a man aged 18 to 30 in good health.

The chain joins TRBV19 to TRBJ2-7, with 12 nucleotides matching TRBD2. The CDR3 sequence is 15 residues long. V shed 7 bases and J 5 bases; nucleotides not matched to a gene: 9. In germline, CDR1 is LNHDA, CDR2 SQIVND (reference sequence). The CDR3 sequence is CASTITSGGFDEQYF. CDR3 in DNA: TGTGCCAGTACCATAACTAGCGGGGGGTTCGACGAGCAGTACTTC.

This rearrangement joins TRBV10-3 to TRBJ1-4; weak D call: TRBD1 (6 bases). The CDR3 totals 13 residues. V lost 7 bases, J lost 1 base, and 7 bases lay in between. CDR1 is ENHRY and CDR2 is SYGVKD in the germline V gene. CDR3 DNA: TGTGCCATCAAACAGGGAACTAATGAAAAACTGTTTTTT. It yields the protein CAIKQGTNEKLFF.

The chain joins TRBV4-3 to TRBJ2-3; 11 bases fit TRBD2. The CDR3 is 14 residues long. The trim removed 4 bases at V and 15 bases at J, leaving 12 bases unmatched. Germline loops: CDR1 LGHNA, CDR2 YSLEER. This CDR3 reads CASSPSTSGSVQYF. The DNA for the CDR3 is TGCGCCAGCAGCCCGAGCACTAGCGGGAGTGTACAATATTTT.

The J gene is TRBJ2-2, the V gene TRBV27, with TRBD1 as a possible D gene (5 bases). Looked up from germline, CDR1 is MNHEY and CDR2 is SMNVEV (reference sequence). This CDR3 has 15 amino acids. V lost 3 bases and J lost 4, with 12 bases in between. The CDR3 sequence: CASSLAGSGTGELFF. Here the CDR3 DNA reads TGTGCCAGCAGTTTGGCAGGGTCGGGCACCGGGGAGCTGTTTTTT.

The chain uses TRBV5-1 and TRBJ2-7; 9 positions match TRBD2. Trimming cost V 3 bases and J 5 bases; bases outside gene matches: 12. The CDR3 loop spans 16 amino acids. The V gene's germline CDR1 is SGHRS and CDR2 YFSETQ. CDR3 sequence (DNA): TGCGCCAGCAGCTCCTATAGCGGGAGTGACGGTGACGAGCAGTACTTC. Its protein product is CASSSYSGSDGDEQYF. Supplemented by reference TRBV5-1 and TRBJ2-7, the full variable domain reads KAGVTQTPRYLIKTRGQQVTLSCSPISGHRSVSWYQQTPGQGLQFLFEYFSETQRNKGNFPGRFSGRQFSNSRSEMNVSTLELGDSALYLCASSSYSGSDGDEQYFGPGTRLTVT.

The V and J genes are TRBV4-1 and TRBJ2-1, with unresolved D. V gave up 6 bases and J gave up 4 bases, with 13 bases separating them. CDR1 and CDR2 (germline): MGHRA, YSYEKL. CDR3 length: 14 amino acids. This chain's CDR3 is CASRQTRSYNEQFF. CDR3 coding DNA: TGCGCCAGCAGACAAACCCGGTCTTACAATGAGCAGTTCTTC.

CDR3 sequence (DNA): TGTGCCAGCAGCTTAGGAACCCTAGAAATCGATACGCAGTATTTT. This translates into CASSLGTLEIDTQYF. The chain is built from TRBV11-3 and TRBJ2-3; D gene uncertain. The V gene lost 1 base and the J gene lost 6 bases, with 14 bases spanning the gap. Germline V gene data show CDR1 as SGHNT and CDR2 as YENEEA. CDR3 length equals 15 residues.

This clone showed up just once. CDR3 residues: CASSATLNTEAFF. DNA for the CDR3: TGTGCCAGCAGCGCCACATTGAACACTGAAGCTTTCTTT. This sequence joins TRBV9 and TRBJ1-1; D not certain. Deletions cut 3 bases from V and 0 bases from J, with 6 bases between. The CDR3 spans 13 residues. Germline assignment: CDR1 SGDLS and CDR2 YYNGEE.

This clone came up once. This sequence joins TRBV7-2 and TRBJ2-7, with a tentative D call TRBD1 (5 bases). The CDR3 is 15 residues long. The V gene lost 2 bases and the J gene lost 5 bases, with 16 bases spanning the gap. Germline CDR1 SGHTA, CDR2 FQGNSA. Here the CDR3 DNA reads TGTGCCAGCAGCTTAATAGGTCAGGGTGAGGACGAGCAGTACTTC. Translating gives CASSLIGQGEDEQYF.

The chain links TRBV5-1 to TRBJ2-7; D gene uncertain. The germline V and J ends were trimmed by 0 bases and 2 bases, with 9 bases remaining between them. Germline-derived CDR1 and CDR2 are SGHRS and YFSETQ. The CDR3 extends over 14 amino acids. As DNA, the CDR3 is TGCGCCAGCAGCTTGGCTCCGAATACCTACGAGCAGTACTTC. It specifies CASSLAPNTYEQYF.

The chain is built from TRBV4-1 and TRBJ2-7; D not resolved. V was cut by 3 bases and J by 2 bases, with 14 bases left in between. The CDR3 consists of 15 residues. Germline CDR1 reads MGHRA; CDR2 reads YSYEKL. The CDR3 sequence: CASSHPGGIAYEQYF. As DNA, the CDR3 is TGCGCCAGCAGCCACCCCGGTGGGATCGCCTACGAGCAGTACTTC.

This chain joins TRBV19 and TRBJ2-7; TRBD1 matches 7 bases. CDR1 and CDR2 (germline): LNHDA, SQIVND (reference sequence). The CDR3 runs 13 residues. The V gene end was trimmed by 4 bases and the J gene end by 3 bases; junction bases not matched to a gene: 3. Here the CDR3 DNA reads TGTGCCAGTAGTACGGCAGGGGGCTACGAGCAGTACTTC. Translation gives CASSTAGGYEQYF.

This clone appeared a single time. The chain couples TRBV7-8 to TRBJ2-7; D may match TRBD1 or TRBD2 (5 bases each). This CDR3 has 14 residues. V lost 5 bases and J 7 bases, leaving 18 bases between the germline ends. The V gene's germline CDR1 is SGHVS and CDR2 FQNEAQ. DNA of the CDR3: TGTGCCAGCAGCCCTCGAGGGCAGGGAAGAGAGCAGTACTTC. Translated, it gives CASSPRGQGREQYF.

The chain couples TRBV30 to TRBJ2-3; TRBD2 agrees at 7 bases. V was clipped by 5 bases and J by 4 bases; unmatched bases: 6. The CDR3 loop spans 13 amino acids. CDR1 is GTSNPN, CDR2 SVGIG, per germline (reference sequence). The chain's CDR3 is CAWGPGGPDTQYF. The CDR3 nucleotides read TGTGCCTGGGGGCCGGGAGGCCCAGATACGCAGTATTTT.

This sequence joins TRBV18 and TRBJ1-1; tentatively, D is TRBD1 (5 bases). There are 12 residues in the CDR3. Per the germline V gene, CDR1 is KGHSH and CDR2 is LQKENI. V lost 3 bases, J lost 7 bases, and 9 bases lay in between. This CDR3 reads CASSPTGDEAFF. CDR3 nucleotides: TGTGCCAGCTCACCTACGGGGGATGAAGCTTTCTTT. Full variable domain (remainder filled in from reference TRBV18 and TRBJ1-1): NAGVMQNPRHLVRRRGQEARLRCSPMKGHSHVYWYRQLPEEGLKFMVYLQKENIIDESGMPKERFSAEFPKEGPSILRIQQVVRGDSAAYFCASSPTGDEAFFGQGTRLTVV.

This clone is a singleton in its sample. CDR3: CASTYISERSYNEQFF. The CDR3 DNA follows: TGTGCCAGCACCTACATTAGCGAACGCTCCTACAATGAGCAGTTCTTC. This chain uses TRBV7-9 with TRBJ2-1, with a tentative D call TRBD2 (5 bases). Germline V gene lookup returns CDR1 SEHNR and CDR2 FQNEAQ (reference sequence). With 7 bases removed from V and 0 bases from J, the gap between germline ends came to 16 bases. This CDR3 region has 16 residues.

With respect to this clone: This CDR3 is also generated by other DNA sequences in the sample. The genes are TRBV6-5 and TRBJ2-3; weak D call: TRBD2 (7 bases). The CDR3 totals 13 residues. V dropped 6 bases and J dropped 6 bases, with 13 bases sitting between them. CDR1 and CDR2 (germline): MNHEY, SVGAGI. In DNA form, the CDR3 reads TGTGCCAGCAGAATCCGGGGGGCGGATACGCAGTATTTT. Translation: CASRIRGADTQYF.

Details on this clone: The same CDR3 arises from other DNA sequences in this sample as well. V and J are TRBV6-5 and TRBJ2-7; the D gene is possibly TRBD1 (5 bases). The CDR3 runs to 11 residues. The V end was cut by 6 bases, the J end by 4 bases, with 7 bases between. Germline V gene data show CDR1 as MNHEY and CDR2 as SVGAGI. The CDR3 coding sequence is TGTGCCAGCAGCGACAGTTACGAGCAGTACTTC. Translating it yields CASSDSYEQYF.

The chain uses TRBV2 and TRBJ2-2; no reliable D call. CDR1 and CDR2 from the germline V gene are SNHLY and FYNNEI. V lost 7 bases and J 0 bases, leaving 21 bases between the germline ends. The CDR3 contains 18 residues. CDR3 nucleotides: TGTGCCAGCAAAGGGTTAGGGTCGGCACAGTCGAACACCGGGGAGCTGTTTTTT. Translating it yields CASKGLGSAQSNTGELFF. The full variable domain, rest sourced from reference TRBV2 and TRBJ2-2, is EPEVTQTPSHQVTQMGQEVILRCVPISNHLYFYWYRQILGQKVEFLVSFYNNEISEKSEIFDDQFSVERPDGSNFTLKIRSTKLEDSAMYFCASKGLGSAQSNTGELFFGEGSRLTVL.

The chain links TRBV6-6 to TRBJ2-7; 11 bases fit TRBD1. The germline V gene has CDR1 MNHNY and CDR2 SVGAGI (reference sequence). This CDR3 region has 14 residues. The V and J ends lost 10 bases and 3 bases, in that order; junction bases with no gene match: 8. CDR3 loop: CAIQPGTGGYEQYF. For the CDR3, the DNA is TGTGCCATCCAACCGGGGACAGGGGGCTACGAGCAGTACTTC.

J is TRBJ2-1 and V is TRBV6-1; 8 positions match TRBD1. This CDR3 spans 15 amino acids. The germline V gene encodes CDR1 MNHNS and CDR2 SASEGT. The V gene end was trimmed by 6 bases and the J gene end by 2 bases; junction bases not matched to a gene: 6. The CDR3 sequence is CASSPRDRTYNEQFF. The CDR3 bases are TGTGCCAGCAGCCCCCGGGACAGGACCTACAATGAGCAGTTCTTC.

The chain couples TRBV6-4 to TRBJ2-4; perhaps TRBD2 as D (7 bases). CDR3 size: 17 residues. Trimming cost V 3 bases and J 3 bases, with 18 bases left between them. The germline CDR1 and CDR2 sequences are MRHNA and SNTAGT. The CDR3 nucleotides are TGTGCCAGCAGTGAAGAGGGGGGGGATGAGGACAAAAACATTCAGTACTTC. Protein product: CASSEEGGDEDKNIQYF.

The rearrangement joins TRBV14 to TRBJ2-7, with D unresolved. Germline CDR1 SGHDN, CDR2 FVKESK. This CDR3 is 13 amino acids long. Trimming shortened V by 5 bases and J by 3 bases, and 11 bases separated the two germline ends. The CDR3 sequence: CASSDTSLYEQYF. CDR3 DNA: TGTGCCAGCAGCGACACTTCCCTCTACGAGCAGTACTTC. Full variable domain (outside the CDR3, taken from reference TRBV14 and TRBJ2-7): EAGVTQFPSHSVIEKGQTVTLRCDPISGHDNLYWYRRVMGKEIKFLLHFVKESKQDESGMPNNRFLAERTGGTYSTLKVQPAELEDSGVYFCASSDTSLYEQYFGPGTRLTVT.

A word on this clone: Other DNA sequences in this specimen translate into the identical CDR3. As DNA, the CDR3 is TGTGCCAGCAGCGTCGGAGACACGCAGTATTTT. Translating gives CASSVGDTQYF. The V and J genes are TRBV9 and TRBJ2-3, with unresolved D. Germline CDR1 SGDLS, CDR2 YYNGEE. The CDR3 length is 11 residues. V lost 2 bases, J lost 9 bases, and 7 bases lay in between. The whole variable domain, remainder taken from reference TRBV9 and TRBJ2-3, is DSGVTQTPKHLITATGQRVTLRCSPRSGDLSVYWYQQSLDQGLQFLIQYYNGEERAKGNILERFSAQQFPDLHSELNLSSLELGDSALYFCASSVGDTQYFGPGTRLTVL.

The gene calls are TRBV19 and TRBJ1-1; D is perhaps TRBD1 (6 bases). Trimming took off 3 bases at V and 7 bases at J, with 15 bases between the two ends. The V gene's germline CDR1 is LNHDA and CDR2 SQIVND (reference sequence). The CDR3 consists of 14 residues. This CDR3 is CASSMSGATSEAFF. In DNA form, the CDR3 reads TGTGCCAGTAGTATGTCGGGGGCGACAAGTGAAGCTTTCTTT.

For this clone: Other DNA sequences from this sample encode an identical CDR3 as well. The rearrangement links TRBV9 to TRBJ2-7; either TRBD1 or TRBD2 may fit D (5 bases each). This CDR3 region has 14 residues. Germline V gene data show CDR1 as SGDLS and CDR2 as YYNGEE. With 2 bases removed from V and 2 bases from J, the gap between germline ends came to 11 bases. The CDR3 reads CASSVGDGPYEQYF. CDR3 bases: TGTGCCAGCAGCGTGGGGGATGGCCCCTACGAGCAGTACTTC.

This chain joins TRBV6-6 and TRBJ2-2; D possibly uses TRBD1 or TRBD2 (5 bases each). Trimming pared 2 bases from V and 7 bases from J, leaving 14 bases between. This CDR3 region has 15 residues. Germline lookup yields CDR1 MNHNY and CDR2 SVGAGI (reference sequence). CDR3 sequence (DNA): TGTGCCAGCAGTTACGTACTAGGGGTTTTCGGGGAGCTGTTTTTT. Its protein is CASSYVLGVFGELFF.

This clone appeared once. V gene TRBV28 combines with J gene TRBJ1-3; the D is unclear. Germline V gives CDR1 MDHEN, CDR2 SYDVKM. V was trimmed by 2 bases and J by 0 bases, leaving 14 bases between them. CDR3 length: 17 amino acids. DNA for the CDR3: TGTGCCAGCAGTTTACGGTGGCTGGGATCCTCTGGAAACACCATATATTTT. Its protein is CASSLRWLGSSGNTIYF.

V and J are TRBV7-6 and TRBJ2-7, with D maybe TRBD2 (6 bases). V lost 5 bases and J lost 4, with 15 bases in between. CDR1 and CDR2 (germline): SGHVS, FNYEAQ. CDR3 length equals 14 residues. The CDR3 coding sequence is TGTGCCAGCAGCGCGCGGGAAGGAAGATACGAGCAGTACTTC. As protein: CASSAREGRYEQYF.

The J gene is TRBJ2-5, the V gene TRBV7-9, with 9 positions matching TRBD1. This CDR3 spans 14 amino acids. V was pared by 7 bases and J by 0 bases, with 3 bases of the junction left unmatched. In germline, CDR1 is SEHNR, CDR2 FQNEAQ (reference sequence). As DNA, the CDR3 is TGTGCCAGCACCGGGGACAGGGACCAAGAGACCCAGTACTTC. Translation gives CASTGDRDQETQYF.

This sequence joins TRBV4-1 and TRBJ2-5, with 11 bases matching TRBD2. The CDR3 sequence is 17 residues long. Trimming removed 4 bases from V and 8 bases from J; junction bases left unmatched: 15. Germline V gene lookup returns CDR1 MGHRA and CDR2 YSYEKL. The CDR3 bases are TGCGCCAGCAGCCCCCAGACTAGCGGGGCCTTACAAGTTACCCAGTACTTC. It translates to CASSPQTSGALQVTQYF.